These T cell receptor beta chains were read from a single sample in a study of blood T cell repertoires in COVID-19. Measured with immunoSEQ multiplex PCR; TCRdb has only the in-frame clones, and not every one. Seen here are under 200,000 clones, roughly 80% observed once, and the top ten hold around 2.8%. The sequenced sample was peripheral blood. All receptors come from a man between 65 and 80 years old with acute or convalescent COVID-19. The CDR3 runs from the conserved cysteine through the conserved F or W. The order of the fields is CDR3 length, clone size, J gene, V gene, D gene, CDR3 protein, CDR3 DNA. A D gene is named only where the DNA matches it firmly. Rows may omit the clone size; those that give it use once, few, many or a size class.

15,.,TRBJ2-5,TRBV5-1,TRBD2,CASSKTTSGKETQYF,TGCGCCAGCAGCAAGACGACTAGCGGTAAAGAGACCCAGTACTTC
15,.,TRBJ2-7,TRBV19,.,CASSVQGTSSYEQYF,TGTGCCAGTAGTGTACAGGGGACTAGCTCCTACGAGCAGTACTTC
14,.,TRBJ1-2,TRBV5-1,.,CASSLGEGGYGYTF,TGCGCCAGCAGCTTGGGCGAGGGTGGCTATGGCTACACCTTC
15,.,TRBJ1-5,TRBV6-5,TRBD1,CASTRGQGGGQPQHF,TGTGCCAGCACCAGAGGACAGGGGGGAGGTCAGCCCCAGCATTTT
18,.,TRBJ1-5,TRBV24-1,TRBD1,CATSATRGQNYSNQPQHF,TGTGCCACCAGTGCCACCCGGGGACAGAACTATAGCAATCAGCCCCAGCATTTT
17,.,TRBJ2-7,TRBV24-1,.,CATSDPTAWTALGEQYF,TGTGCCACCAGTGATCCAACCGCCTGGACAGCCTTGGGGGAGCAGTACTTC
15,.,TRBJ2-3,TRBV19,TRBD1,CASSADRGLVDTQYF,TGTGCCAGTAGTGCCGACAGGGGGCTCGTAGATACGCAGTATTTT
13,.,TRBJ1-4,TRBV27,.,CASSFDGGEKLFF,TGTGCCAGCAGTTTCGACGGAGGTGAAAAACTGTTTTTT
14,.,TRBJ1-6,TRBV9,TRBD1,CASSATGANSPLHF,TGTGCCAGCAGCGCGACAGGGGCTAATTCACCCCTCCACTTT
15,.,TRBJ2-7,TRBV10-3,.,CAISESGGASYEQYF,TGTGCCATCAGTGAGTCGGGGGGGGCATCCTACGAGCAGTACTTC
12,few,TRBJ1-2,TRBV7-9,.,CASSPQGNGYTF,TGTGCCAGCAGCCCGCAGGGTAATGGCTACACCTTC
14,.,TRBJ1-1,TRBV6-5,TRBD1,CASTPGQGRTEAFF,TGTGCCAGCACCCCCGGACAGGGGAGGACTGAAGCTTTCTTT
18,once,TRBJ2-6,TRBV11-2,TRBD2,CASSYRTSGSSGANVLTF,TGTGCCAGCAGCTACCGGACTAGCGGGAGCTCTGGGGCCAACGTCCTGACTTTC
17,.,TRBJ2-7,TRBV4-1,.,CASSQDWGVRLPYEQYF,TGCGCCAGCAGCCAAGATTGGGGGGTCCGACTTCCCTACGAGCAGTACTTC
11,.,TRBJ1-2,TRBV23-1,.,CASSPSNDGTF,TGCGCCAGCAGTCCGAGTAACGACGGGACCTTC
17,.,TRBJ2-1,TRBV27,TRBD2,CASSLSIQRESYNEQFF,TGTGCCAGCAGTTTATCGATACAGCGGGAGTCCTACAATGAGCAGTTCTTC
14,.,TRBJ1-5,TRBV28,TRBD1,CASSPGQFNQPQHF,TGTGCCAGCAGTCCGGGACAGTTCAATCAGCCCCAGCATTTT
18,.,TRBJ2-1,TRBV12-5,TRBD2,CASGLATQSGSSHNEQFF,TGTGCTAGTGGTTTGGCCACACAGAGCGGGAGCTCCCACAATGAGCAGTTCTTC
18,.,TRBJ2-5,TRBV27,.,CASSSIRTSLQGKETQYF,TGTGCCAGCAGTTCAATTCGAACTTCGCTCCAGGGGAAAGAGACCCAGTACTTC
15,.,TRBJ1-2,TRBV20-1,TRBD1,CSASSTGVGVYGYTF,TGCAGTGCTAGTTCCACAGGGGTGGGAGTCTATGGCTACACCTTC
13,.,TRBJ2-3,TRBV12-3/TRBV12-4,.,CASRYTSTDTQYF,TGTGCCAGCAGATACACTAGTACAGATACGCAGTATTTT
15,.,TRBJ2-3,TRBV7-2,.,CASSSGGGTADTQYF,TGTGCCAGCAGCTCCGGCGGAGGGACAGCAGATACGCAGTATTTT
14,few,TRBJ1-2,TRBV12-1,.,CASSFVDRDYGYTF,TGTGCCAGCAGCTTTGTCGATCGGGACTATGGCTACACCTTC
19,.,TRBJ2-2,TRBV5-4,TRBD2,CASSLPGLTSGGGTGELFF,TGTGCCAGCAGCTTGCCCGGCCTTACTAGCGGGGGAGGAACCGGGGAGCTGTTTTTT
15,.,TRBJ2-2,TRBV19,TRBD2,CASSGGRVHTGELFF,TGTGCCAGTAGTGGCGGGAGGGTACACACCGGGGAGCTGTTTTTT
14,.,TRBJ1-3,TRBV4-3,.,CASSQGQAGNTIYF,TGCGCCAGCAGCCAAGGACAGGCTGGAAACACCATATATTTT